The present TCR beta chain was sequenced within a study of blood T cell repertoires in COVID-19. Libraries were prepared by immunoSEQ multiplex PCR; TCRdb keeps only in-frame clonotypes and omits some of them. The sample includes roughly 200,000 clones, roughly 90% of them seen just once. The CDR3 runs 15 residues. Trimming took 6 bases from V and 3 from J, leaving 14 bases between them. CDR1 and CDR2 from the germline V gene are MNHEY and SVGAGI. The sequence was obtained from a man aged 18-30 years with active or convalescent COVID-19. This chain links TRBV6-5 with TRBJ2-2, with a weak D call TRBD2 (5 bases). Sequencing was carried out using peripheral blood. The CDR3 spells CASSTLVRDTGELFF. The CDR3 DNA is TGTGCCAGCAGCACACTAGTTCGCGACACCGGGGAGCTGTTTTTT.